The T cell receptor (beta chain) under discussion was sequenced for a study of blood T cell repertoires in COVID-19. Study in general: Samples of COVID-19 (acute and convalescent) were obtained from the United States, Italy and Spain. PBMCs, B-cell-depleted T cells, or T cells were the source of the cDNA or gDNA that made up the material.

In the authors' workflow: Reference gene primer amplification gave estimated nucleated cell counts. The assay was immunoSEQ multiplex PCR, and TCRdb's table has in-frame clones only and misses some. V, J and clone size were drawn from that table, and D and trimming were deduced from the DNA. The data contain roughly 250,000 clones, roughly 81% of them singletons. Germline CDR1 SGHRS, CDR2 YFSETQ. V shed 6 bases and J shed 4 bases, with 19 bases lying between them. There are 15 residues in the CDR3. V gene TRBV5-1 combines with J gene TRBJ1-1; perhaps TRBD1 as D (6 bases). The sequence was collected from a man in his fifties with acute or convalescent COVID-19. The sequencing sample was made of peripheral blood. The CDR3 sequence is CASTESGQGSTEAFF. CDR3 sequence (DNA): TGCGCCAGCACCGAGTCGGGTCAGGGGAGCACTGAAGCTTTCTTT.